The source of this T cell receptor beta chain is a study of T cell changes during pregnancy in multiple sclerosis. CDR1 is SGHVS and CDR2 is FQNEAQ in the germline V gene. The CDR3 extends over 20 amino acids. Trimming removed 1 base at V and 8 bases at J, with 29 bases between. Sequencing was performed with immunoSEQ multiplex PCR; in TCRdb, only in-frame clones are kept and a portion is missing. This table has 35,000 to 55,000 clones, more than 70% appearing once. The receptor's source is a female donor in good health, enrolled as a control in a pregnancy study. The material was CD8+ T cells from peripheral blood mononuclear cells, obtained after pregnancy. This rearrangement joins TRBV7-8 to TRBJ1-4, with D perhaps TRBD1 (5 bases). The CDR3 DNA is TGTGCCAGCAGCTTAGTGGGCGGGAGTGTGGGTCGTCGGTCAGGGGAAAAACTGTTTTTT. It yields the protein CASSLVGGSVGRRSGEKLFF.